The clone carrying this T cell receptor (beta chain) was recorded at least ten times. The target antigen is unknown. Time point described: pre-sensitization, week 0. Stated treatment: therapeutic diphenylcyclopropenone sensitization with weekly scalp DPC. The total RNA was obtained from whole blood that was not fractionated. Trimming took off 6 bases at V and 4 bases at J, with 12 bases between the two ends. Germline assignment: CDR1 MNHEY and CDR2 SVGEGT. This CDR3 is built from 13 residues. MiXCR, applied by TCRdb to the RACE reads, yields one record per CDR3 protein. The sample lists 250,000 or so distinct CDR3 sequences; about 7.7% were seen once. This sample is drawn from a study of human T cells and chemical hapten exposure. Study-level results: Relative to controls, expanded TCRs formed significantly more large CDR3 similarity clusters. There was no change with DPC sensitization in TCRs above 1 in 1000 frequency.

V gene TRBV6-2 or TRBV6-3 combines with J gene TRBJ1-1; D is uncertain. Specimen: whole blood, collected in connection with sensitization to the hapten diphenylcyclopropenone (DPC). This TCR was recovered from a man aged 18-30 years with alopecia areata. Some clones in this sample may be carry-over from other donors' samples. CDR3 residues: CASSPHRATEAFF. DNA of the CDR3: TGTGCCAGCAGCCCTCATAGGGCCACTGAAGCTTTCTTT.